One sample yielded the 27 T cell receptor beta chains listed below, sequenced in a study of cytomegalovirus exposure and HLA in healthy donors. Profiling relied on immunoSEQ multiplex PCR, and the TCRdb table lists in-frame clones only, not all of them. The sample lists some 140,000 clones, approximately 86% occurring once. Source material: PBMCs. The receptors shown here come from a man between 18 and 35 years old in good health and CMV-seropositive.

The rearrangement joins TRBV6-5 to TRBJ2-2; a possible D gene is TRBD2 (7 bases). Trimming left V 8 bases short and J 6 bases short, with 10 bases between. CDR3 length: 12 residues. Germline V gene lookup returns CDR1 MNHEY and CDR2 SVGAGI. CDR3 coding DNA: TGTGCCAGCGGAGGGGGGGCCGGGGAGCTGTTTTTT. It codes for CASGGGAGELFF.

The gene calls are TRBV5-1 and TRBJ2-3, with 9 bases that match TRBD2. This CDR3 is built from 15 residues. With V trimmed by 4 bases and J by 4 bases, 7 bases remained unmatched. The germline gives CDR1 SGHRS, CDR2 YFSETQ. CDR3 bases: TGCGCCAGCAGCCTCCGCGGGAGGGCCCCAGATACGCAGTATTTT. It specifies CASSLRGRAPDTQYF.

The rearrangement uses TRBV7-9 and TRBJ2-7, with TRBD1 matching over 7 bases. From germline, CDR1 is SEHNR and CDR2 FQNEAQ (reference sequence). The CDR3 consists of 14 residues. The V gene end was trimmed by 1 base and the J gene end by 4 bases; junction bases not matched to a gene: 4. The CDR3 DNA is TGTGCCAGCAGCTTAGGTGTCAGGGGGTACGAGCAGTACTTC. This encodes CASSLGVRGYEQYF.

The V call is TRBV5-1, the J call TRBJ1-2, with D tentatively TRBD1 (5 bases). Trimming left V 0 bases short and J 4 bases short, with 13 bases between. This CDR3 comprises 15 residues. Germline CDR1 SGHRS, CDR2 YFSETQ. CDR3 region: CASSLVPTGTYGYTF. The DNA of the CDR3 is TGCGCCAGCAGCTTGGTCCCCACAGGCACCTATGGCTACACCTTC.

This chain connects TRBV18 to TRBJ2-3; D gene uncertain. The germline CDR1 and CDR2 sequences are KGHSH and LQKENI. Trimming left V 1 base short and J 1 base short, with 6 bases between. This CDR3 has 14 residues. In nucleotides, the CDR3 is TGTGCCAGCTCACCACAGCCGGGCACAGATACGCAGTATTTT. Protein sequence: CASSPQPGTDTQYF.

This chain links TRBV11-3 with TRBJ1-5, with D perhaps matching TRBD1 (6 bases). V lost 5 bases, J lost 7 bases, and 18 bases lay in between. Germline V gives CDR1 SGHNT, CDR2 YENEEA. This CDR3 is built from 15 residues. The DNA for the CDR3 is TGTGCCAGCAGCCCCCAAACAGGGATGGGCCAGCCCCAGCATTTT. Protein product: CASSPQTGMGQPQHF.

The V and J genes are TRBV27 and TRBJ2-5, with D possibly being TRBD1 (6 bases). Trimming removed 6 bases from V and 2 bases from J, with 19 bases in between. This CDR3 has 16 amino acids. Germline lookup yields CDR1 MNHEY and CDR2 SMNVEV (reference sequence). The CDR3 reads CASSVNSGTPQETQYF. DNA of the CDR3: TGTGCCAGCAGCGTAAATTCCGGGACACCTCAAGAGACCCAGTACTTC.

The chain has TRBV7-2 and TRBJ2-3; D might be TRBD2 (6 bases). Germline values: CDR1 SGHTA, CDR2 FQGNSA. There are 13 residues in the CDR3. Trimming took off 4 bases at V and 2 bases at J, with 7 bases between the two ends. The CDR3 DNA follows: TGTGCCAGCAGCTCGGGGGACACAGATACGCAGTATTTT. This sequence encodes CASSSGDTDTQYF.

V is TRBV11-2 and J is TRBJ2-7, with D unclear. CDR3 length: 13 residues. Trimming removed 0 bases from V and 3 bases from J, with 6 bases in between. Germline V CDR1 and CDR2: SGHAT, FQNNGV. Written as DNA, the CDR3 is TGTGCCAGCAGCTTAGAACAAGTCTACGAGCAGTACTTC. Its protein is CASSLEQVYEQYF.

The DNA of the CDR3 is TGCGCCAGCAGCCAAGGGGGGAGGGAGATTAACTATGGCTACACCTTC. Protein product: CASSQGGREINYGYTF. The chain employs TRBV4-3 and TRBJ1-2, with TRBD1 as a possible D gene (5 bases). Trimming took off 1 base at V and 1 base at J, with 13 bases between the two ends. CDR1 LGHNA and CDR2 YSLEER come from the germline V gene. CDR3 length: 16 amino acids.

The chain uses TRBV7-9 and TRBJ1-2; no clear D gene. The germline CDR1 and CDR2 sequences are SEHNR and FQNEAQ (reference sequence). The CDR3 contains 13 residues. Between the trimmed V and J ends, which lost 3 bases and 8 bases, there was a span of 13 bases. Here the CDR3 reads CASSLRAPGGYTF. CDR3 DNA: TGTGCCAGCAGCTTGAGGGCCCCGGGGGGCTACACCTTC.

CDR3 nucleotides: TGTGCCAGCAGCAAAGGGACAAGGGTGGGCAACGAGCAGTACTTC. Amino acid sequence: CASSKGTRVGNEQYF. V is TRBV21-1 and J is TRBJ2-7; the table's D call TRBD1 went unverified against the DNA. TRBV21-1 is deemed a pseudogene. The CDR3 is 15 amino acids.

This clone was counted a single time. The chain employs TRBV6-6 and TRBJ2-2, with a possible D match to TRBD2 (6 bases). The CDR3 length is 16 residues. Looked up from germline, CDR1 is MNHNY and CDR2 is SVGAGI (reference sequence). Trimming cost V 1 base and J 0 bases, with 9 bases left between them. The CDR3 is CASSYYSGSNTGELFF. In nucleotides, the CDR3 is TGTGCCAGCAGTTACTACAGCGGGTCGAACACCGGGGAGCTGTTTTTT.

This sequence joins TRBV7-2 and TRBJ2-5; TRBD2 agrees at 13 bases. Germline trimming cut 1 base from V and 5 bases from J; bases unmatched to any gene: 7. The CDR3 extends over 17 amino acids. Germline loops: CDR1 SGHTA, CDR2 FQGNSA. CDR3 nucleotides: TGTGCCAGCAGCTTAGAAAGACTAGCGGGAGGTCCGGAGACCCAGTACTTC. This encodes CASSLERLAGGPETQYF.

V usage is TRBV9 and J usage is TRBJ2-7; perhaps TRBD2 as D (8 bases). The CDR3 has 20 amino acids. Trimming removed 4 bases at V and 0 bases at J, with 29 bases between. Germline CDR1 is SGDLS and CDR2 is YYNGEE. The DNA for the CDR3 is TGTGCCAGCAGCCCGACGGGAGGGGCAGGGGGTAGCGGTTACTCCTACGAGCAGTACTTC. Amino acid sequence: CASSPTGGAGGSGYSYEQYF.

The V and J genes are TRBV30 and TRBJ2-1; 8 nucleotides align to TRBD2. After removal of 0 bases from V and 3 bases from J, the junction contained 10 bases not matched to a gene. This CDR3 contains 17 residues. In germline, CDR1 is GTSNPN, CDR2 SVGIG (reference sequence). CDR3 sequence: CAWSVWVLAVYYNEQFF. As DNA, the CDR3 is TGTGCCTGGAGTGTTTGGGTACTAGCGGTTTACTACAATGAGCAGTTCTTC.

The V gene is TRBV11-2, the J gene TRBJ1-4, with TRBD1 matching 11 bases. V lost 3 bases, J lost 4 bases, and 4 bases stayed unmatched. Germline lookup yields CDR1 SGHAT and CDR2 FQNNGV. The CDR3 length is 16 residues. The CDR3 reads CASSFGTGGYNEKLFF. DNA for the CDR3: TGTGCCAGCAGCTTCGGGACAGGGGGTTATAATGAAAAACTGTTTTTT.

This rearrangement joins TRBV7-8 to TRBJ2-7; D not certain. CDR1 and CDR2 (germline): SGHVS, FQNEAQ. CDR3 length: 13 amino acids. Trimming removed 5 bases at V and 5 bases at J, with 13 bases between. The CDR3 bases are TGTGCCAGCAGCAGAACACAGACGAACGAGCAGTACTTC. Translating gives CASSRTQTNEQYF.

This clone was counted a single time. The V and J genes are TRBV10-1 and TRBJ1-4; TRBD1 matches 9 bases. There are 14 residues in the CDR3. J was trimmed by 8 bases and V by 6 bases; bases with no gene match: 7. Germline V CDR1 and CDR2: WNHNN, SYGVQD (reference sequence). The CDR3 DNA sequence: TGCGCCAGCAGGGAAGGACAGGGGATGGAAAAACTGTTTTTT. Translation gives CASREGQGMEKLFF.

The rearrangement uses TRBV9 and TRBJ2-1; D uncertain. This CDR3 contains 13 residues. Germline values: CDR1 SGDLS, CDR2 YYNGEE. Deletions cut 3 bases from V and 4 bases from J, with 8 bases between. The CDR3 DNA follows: TGTGCCAGCAGCGGTCTACGTTACAATGAGCAGTTCTTC. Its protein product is CASSGLRYNEQFF.

CDR3: CASSQLRGSAETQYF. DNA for the CDR3: TGCGCCAGCAGCCAGCTCCGGGGGAGCGCGGAGACCCAGTACTTC. V usage is TRBV4-3 and J usage is TRBJ2-5; maybe TRBD2 (6 bases). Trimming removed 3 bases at V and 5 bases at J, with 16 bases between. The CDR3 consists of 15 residues. The germline gives CDR1 LGHNA, CDR2 YSLEER.

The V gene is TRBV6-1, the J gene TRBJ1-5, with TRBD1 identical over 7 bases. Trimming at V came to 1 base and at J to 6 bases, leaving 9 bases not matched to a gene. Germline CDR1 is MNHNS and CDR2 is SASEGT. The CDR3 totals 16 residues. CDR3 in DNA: TGTGCCAGCAGTGAAGGTCGACAGGGCAGGAGTCAGCCCCAGCATTTT. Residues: CASSEGRQGRSQPQHF.

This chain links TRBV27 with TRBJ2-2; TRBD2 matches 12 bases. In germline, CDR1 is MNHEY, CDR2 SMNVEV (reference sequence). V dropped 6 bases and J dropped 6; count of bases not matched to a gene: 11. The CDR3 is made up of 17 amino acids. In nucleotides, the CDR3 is TGTGCCAGCAGATTGCTGACTAGCGGGAGAGCGGCCGGGGAGCTGTTTTTT. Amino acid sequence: CASRLLTSGRAAGELFF.

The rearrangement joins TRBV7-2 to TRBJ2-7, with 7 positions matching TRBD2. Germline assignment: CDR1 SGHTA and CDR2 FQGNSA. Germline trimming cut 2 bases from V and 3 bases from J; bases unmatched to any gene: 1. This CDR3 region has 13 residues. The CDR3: CASSLLAVYEQYF. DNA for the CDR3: TGTGCCAGCAGCTTACTAGCGGTCTACGAGCAGTACTTC.

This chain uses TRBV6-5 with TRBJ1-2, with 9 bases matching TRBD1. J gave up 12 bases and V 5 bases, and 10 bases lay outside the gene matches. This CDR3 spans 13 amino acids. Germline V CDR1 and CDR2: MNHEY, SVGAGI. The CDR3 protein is CASSHPWDRVDTF. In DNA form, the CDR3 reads TGTGCCAGCAGTCACCCCTGGGACAGGGTCGACACCTTC.

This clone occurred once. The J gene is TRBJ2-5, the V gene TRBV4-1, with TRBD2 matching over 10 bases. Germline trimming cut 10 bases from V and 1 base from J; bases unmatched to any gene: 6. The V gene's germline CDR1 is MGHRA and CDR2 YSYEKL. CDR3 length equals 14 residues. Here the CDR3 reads CATGSGRSQETQYF. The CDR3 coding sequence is TGCGCCACGGGTAGCGGGAGGAGCCAAGAGACCCAGTACTTC.

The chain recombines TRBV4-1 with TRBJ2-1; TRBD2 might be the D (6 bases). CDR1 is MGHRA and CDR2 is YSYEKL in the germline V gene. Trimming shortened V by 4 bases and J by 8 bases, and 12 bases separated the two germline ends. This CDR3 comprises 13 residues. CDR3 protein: CASSRHGSDEQFF. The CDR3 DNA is TGCGCCAGCAGCCGTCACGGGAGTGATGAGCAGTTCTTC.